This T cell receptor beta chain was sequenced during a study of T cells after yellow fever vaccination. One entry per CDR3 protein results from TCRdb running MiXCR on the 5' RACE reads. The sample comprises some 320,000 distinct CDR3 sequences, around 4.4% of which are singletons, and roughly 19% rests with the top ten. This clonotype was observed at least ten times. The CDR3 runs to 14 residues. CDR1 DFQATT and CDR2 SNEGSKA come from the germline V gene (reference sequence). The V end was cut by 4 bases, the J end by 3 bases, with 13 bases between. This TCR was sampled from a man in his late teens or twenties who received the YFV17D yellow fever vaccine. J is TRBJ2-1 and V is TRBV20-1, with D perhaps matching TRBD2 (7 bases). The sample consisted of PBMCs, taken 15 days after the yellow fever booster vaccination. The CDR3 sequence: CSAMGGAVYNEQFF. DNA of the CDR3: TGCAGTGCTATGGGGGGGGCTGTCTACAATGAGCAGTTCTTC.